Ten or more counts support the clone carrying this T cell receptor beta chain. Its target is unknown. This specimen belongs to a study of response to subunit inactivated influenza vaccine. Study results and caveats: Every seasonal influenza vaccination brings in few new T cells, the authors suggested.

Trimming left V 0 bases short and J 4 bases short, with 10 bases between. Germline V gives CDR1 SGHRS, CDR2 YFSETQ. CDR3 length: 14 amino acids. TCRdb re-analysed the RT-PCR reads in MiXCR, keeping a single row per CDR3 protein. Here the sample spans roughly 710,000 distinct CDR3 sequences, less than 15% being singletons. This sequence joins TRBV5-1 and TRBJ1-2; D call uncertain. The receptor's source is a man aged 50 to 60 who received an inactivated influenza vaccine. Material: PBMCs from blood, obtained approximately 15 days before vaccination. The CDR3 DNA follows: TGCGCCAGCAGCTTGGGGACTTCCAGCTATGGCTACACCTTC. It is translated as CASSLGTSSYGYTF.